The clone carrying this T cell receptor (beta chain) was observed a few times. CD8+ and CD4+ T cells from blood underwent TCR beta sequencing, which was carried out in a high-throughput format. Random hexamers primed reverse transcription of about 0.5 to 1 ug RNA. Each CDR3 protein is one row after TCRdb ran MiXCR on the immunoSEQ multiplex PCR reads. The sample lists more than 150,000 distinct CDR3 sequences; around 96% were seen once. The sample is drawn from a study of CD8 T cells in Susac syndrome. The CDR3 has 13 residues. The ends lost 2 bases at V and 5 bases at J; junction bases unmatched: 2. Germline V gene sequence: CDR1 SGHAT, CDR2 FQNNGV.

This rearrangement joins TRBV11-2 to TRBJ2-5, with 7 bases fitting TRBD1. Sequencing was done on a sample of CD4+ T cells from PBMCs. The TCR was taken from a human donor with Susac syndrome. The CDR3 DNA reads as TGTGCCAGCAGCTTATCCAGGGGGGAGACCCAGTACTTC. It encodes CASSLSRGETQYF.